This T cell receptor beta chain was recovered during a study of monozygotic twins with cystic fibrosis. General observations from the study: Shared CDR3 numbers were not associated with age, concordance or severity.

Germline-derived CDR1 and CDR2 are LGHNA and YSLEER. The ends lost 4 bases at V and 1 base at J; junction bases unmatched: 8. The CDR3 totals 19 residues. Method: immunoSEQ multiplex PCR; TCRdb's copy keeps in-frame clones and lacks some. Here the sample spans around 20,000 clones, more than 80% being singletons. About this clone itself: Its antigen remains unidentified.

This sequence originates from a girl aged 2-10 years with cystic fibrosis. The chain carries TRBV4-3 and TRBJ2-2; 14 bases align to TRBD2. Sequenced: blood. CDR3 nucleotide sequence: TGCGCCAGCAGCCCAACTCCGGGACTAGCGGGAGTGAACACCGGGGAGCTGTTTTTT. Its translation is CASSPTPGLAGVNTGELFF.